This T cell receptor (beta chain) was recorded in a study of spatial heterogeneity in lung cancer. Across the whole study: Each time, sequencing found more beta-chain sequences than alpha-chain sequences.

V lost 3 bases, J lost 12 bases, and 6 bases stayed unmatched. The CDR3 runs 13 residues. Looked up from germline, CDR1 is LNHNV and CDR2 is YYDKDF (reference sequence). As to time point: sample taken at primary tumor resection. Unsorted whole RNA samples from tumor, nontumor lung or frozen PBMC were sequenced. Patients with untreated early-stage non-small cell lung cancer, numbering around 71, were the donors. One entry per CDR3 protein, called by TCRdb with MiXCR from the 5' RACE reads. The sample lists approximately 38,000 distinct CDR3 sequences, about 6% occurring once. Worth noting for this clonotype: Its antigen remains unidentified.

Study conclusions and caveats: TCRs found ubiquitously expanded in tumor appeared in blood more at resection than at follow-up.

The specimen comprised PBMCs, sampled at surgery. The source of this sequence is a male donor with early-stage non-small cell lung cancer. This chain uses TRBV15 with TRBJ2-5; 11 nucleotides match TRBD2. CDR3 DNA: TGTGCCACCAGCAGGGGACTAGCGGAGGCAGAGTACTTC. This translates into CATSRGLAEAEYF.